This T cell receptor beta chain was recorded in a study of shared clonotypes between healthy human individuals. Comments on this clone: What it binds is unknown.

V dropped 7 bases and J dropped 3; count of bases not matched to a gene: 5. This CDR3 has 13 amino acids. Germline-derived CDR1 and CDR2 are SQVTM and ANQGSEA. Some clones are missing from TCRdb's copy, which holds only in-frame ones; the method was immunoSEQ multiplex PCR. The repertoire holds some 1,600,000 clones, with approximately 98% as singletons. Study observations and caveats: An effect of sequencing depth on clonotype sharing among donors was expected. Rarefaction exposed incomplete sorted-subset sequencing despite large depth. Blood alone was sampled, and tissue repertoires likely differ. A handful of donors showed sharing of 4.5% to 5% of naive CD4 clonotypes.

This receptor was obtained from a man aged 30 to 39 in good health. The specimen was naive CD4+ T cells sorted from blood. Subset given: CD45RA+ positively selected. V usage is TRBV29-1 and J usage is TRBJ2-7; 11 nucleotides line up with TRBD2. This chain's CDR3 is CSGTSGSGYEQYF. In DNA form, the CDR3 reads TGCAGCGGAACTAGCGGGAGTGGCTACGAGCAGTACTTC.